One sample yielded the 8 T cell receptor beta chains listed below, sequenced in a study of T cells in Graves' hyperthyroidism and ophthalmopathy. The TCR beta CDR3 regions underwent amplification using RNA transcripts as the source. Carried out on the TCR CDR3, a first-round RT-PCR used the HTBI primer set. TCRdb re-derived calls from the multiplex PCR reads in MiXCR, one entry per CDR3 protein. The table has some 460,000 distinct CDR3 sequences, approximately 14% seen once. The sequenced sample was blood. These receptors originate from a woman aged 18-29 years with Graves' hyperthyroidism.

To note about this clonotype: This clone may be a read error of a much larger clone one base away. The chain links TRBV29-1 to TRBJ1-4, with 10 bases identical to TRBD1. CDR3 length equals 14 residues. Germline V gene lookup returns CDR1 SQVTM and CDR2 ANQGSEA. The CDR3 sequence: CSVTGGAPNEKLSF. The CDR3 DNA sequence: TGCAGCGTGACAGGGGGCGCTCCGAATGAAAAACTGTCTTTT.

This CDR3 is CASTGEVDQPQHF. For the CDR3, the DNA is TGCGCCAGCACGGGTGAGGTCGATCAGCCCCAGCATTTT. The chain is built from TRBV10-2 and TRBJ1-5; unclear D gene. V lost 7 bases and J lost 5, with 12 bases in between. Germline V gene lookup returns CDR1 WSHSY and CDR2 SAAADI. This CDR3 is 13 amino acids long.

The sample holds many counts of this clonotype. The chain is built from TRBV11-1 and TRBJ1-1, with 9 bases matching TRBD1. This CDR3 has 16 amino acids. Looked up from germline, CDR1 is SGHAT and CDR2 is FQDESV (reference sequence). V was clipped by 5 bases and J by 11 bases; unmatched bases: 18. CDR3 sequence reads: CASSPRPTGQGPAAFF. The CDR3 DNA is TGTGCCAGCAGCCCGAGACCTACGGGACAGGGCCCTGCGGCTTTCTTT.

This clonotype has a count of ten or more. DNA for the CDR3: TGTGCCAGCAAAGTAGGCGGCAGGGGGTTTTACGAGCAGTACTTC. It translates to CASKVGGRGFYEQYF. V usage is TRBV12-3 or TRBV12-4 and J usage is TRBJ2-7; the match to TRBD1 covers 7 bases. The CDR3 has 15 residues. V dropped 7 bases and J dropped 4; count of bases not matched to a gene: 13.

The table lists this clonotype with many counts. The rearrangement uses TRBV5-6 and TRBJ1-2; D is unresolved. V dropped 0 bases and J dropped 6 bases, with 18 bases sitting between them. In germline, CDR1 is SGHDT, CDR2 YYEEEE. CDR3 length equals 16 residues. The CDR3 DNA sequence: TGTGCCAGCAGCTTGGAATCTAGCTACAGATCGCATGGCTACACCTTC. Its protein is CASSLESSYRSHGYTF.

This clonotype was recorded a few times. A much larger clonotype is one base distant, so this may be a read error. This sequence joins TRBV20-1 and TRBJ2-1; tentative D call: TRBD1 (6 bases). The CDR3 has 13 amino acids. CDR1 is DFQATT, CDR2 SNEGSKA, per germline (reference sequence). With 5 bases removed from V and 5 bases from J, the gap between germline ends came to 13 bases. The CDR3 sequence is CSAPRTAHNEQFF. As DNA, the CDR3 is TGCAGTGCTCCCCGGACAGCACACAATGAGCAGTTCTTC.

This rearrangement joins TRBV5-1 to TRBJ1-3; the match to TRBD1 covers 7 bases. The germline V gene has CDR1 SGHRS and CDR2 YFSETQ. CDR3 length: 16 amino acids. V lost 4 bases to trimming and J lost 0 bases; unmatched junction nucleotides: 7. CDR3 residues: CASSRDRTGSGNTIYF. In DNA, the CDR3 is TGCGCCAGCAGCCGGGATAGGACAGGCTCTGGAAACACCATATATTTT.

The table lists this clonotype with many counts. The chain recombines TRBV20-1 with TRBJ1-4, with unresolved D. The CDR3 loop spans 13 amino acids. Germline assignment: CDR1 DFQATT and CDR2 SNEGSKA (reference sequence). V was trimmed by 4 bases and J by 1 base, leaving 7 bases between them. CDR3 nucleotides: TGCAGTGCTATCAGAGGAACTAATGAAAAACTGTTTTTT. As protein: CSAIRGTNEKLFF.